A single T cell receptor beta chain is shown here with its context. Its antigen is currently unknown. Each CDR3 protein gets one entry after TCRdb re-called the reads with MiXCR. The sample includes 750,000 to 900,000 distinct CDR3 sequences, around 29% of them seen just once. This specimen belongs to a study of T cell repertoires in cytomegalovirus infection. Turning to the study itself: HLA-B-restricted CMV epitopes that are well studied, plus recently identified HLA-C-restricted ones, were used by the study. Signatures in public TCR beta sequences pointed to both CMV infection and matching HLA type.

Study-wide results and limits: Cumulative frequency of public TCR beta families picked out carriers of CMV plus the relevant HLA. The response measured ex vivo was dominated by TCR beta clonotypes (HLA-C-restricted and CMV-specific).

The CDR3 is made up of 16 amino acids. Germline assignment: CDR1 DFQATT and CDR2 SNEGSKA (reference sequence). V dropped 1 base and J dropped 5 bases, with 17 bases sitting between them. J is TRBJ2-2 and V is TRBV20-1; tentative D call: TRBD1 (7 bases). This sequence was found in a human donor in good health (CMV status not recorded). Some clones in this sample may be carry-over from other donors' samples. The sequences come from cultured CD8+ T cells from PBMCs, collected from culture after CMV antigen stimulation. Here the CDR3 reads CSARVPGDSGTGELFF. CDR3 nucleotide sequence: TGCAGTGCTAGAGTACCGGGGGACAGTGGGACCGGGGAGCTGTTTTTT.